The 6 T cell receptor beta chains below come from one sample, sequenced in a study of T-cell memory formation after mild COVID-19 (dated by TCRdb to the early 2020s). Libraries were constructed by 5' RACE. Sequencing took place on an Illumina NovaSeq 6000. TCRdb itself trimmed the public reads at Q25 with fastp, ran MiXCR and retained productive beta chains. Identical CDR3 proteins give one entry, which carries the most common genes and DNA. Here the sample has under 650,000 distinct CDR3 sequences; roughly 17% occur a single time. The biggest ten clones account for around 12% of the sample. Sample: PBMCs or a T cell subset sorted from them (not recorded which). The source of these receptors is an adult woman who had mild COVID-19 (a few samples of this study predate the infection). The sample titles of this study are shuffled in the database, so cell type and time point are left out; the donor was told from shared clones.

This rearrangement joins TRBV25-1 to TRBJ2-7; 8 bases match TRBD1. V trimming: 2 bases; J trimming: 2 bases; junction bases outside the gene matches: 2. CDR3 length: 14 residues. Germline-derived CDR1 and CDR2 are MGHDK and SYGVNS. This CDR3 is CASSEGQGPYEQYF. The CDR3, as DNA: TGTGCCAGCAGTGAAGGACAGGGCCCCTACGAGCAGTACTTC.

This clonotype was seen a handful of times. The chain employs TRBV6-5 and TRBJ2-7; 9 nucleotides line up with TRBD2. The CDR3 has 15 residues. Per the germline V gene, CDR1 is MNHEY and CDR2 is SVGAGI. Trimming at V came to 5 bases and at J to 2 bases, leaving 7 bases not matched to a gene. CDR3 region: CASSGSGGYPYEQYF. The CDR3 coding sequence is TGTGCCAGCAGTGGTAGCGGGGGATATCCCTACGAGCAGTACTTC.

The chain combines TRBV7-9 with TRBJ2-3; D is ambiguous. V lost 4 bases, J lost 6 bases, and 20 bases lay in between. CDR3 length: 16 amino acids. Germline-derived CDR1 and CDR2 are SEHNR and FQNEAQ (reference sequence). CDR3 nucleotides: TGTGCCAGCAGCTCCAACATAGCTTGGGGTAAGGATACGCAGTATTTT. Translated, it gives CASSSNIAWGKDTQYF.

The chain carries TRBV5-1 and TRBJ2-3; 11 positions match TRBD1. Trimming took 4 bases from V and 3 from J; bases not matched to a gene: 10. Per the germline V gene, CDR1 is SGHRS and CDR2 is YFSETQ. CDR3 length equals 17 residues. The CDR3 loop is CASSLGQGASVTDTQYF. In nucleotides, the CDR3 is TGCGCCAGCAGCCTCGGACAGGGGGCATCGGTGACAGATACGCAGTATTTT.

This clonotype was counted a few times. CDR3 bases: TGTGCCAGCAGTTTCGGCTTGAGCACCGGGGAGCTGTTTTTT. Translating it yields CASSFGLSTGELFF. The J gene is TRBJ2-2, the V gene TRBV12-3 or TRBV12-4, with D uncertain. The CDR3 totals 14 residues. V lost 3 bases, J lost 4 bases, and 9 bases lay in between.

This clonotype appeared many times. The chain has TRBV28 and TRBJ2-7; perhaps TRBD1 as D (6 bases). The CDR3 totals 12 residues. Germline CDR1 reads MDHEN; CDR2 reads SYDVKM. V dropped 5 bases and J dropped 3 bases, with 8 bases sitting between them. CDR3 protein: CASSVTGYEQYF. The CDR3 bases are TGTGCCAGCAGTGTGACAGGCTACGAGCAGTACTTC.